This entry concerns a single TCR beta chain. Its antigen is currently unknown. The germline gives CDR1 DFQATT, CDR2 SNEGSKA (reference sequence). The CDR3 is made up of 19 amino acids. The data derive from a study of CXCR3-negative and CXCR3-positive naive CD8 T cells. General study findings and limits: Memory CD8+ T cell repertoires were far less diverse than both naive subsets. CXCR3-negative naive cells had less hydrophobic TRB CDR3s than did CXCR3-positive naive cells. CXCR3-negative and CXCR3-positive naive cells shared comparable TRBV-TRBJ usage, but memory cells did not.

Among CD8+ T cells, naive ones were CD45RO-CCR7+CD27+CD95-. UMI-labeled TRB cDNA libraries were prepared by 5' RACE. Reprocessing the 5' RACE reads, TCRdb reports a single entry for every CDR3 protein and omits DNA. This sample's table has about 89,000 distinct CDR3 sequences. Sequences were obtained from naive CXCR3+ CD8+ T cells from blood. Subset here: CD45RO-CCR7+CD27+CD95- naive CD8+ T cells expressing CXCR3 (TNR3+). This TCR derives from a human donor in good health. Some clones in this sample may be carry-over from other donors' samples. V and J are TRBV20-1 and TRBJ2-3; the D call from TCRdb, TRBD2, cannot be confirmed without DNA. The CDR3 loop reads CSARGAQQTSEASTDTQYF.